Below, 28 T cell receptor beta chains from the same sample are listed, as sequenced in a study of blood T cell repertoires in COVID-19. Here immunoSEQ multiplex PCR was the method, and the copy in TCRdb shows in-frame clones only, minus some. The data hold about 300,000 clones, with around 90% observed a single time. The sequenced material came from PBMCs or T cells enriched from blood (not recorded which). Receptors originate from a young woman with acute COVID-19.

The DNA of the CDR3 is TGTGCCAGCAGCATAGGGGGCGAATTCTATGGCTACACCTTC. It encodes CASSIGGEFYGYTF. The chain uses TRBV11-2 and TRBJ1-2, with TRBD1 matching over 7 bases. J lost 4 bases, V lost 5 bases, and 7 bases had no gene match. The CDR3 runs 14 residues. From germline, CDR1 is SGHAT and CDR2 FQNNGV.

The V call is TRBV5-1, the J call TRBJ1-5; no definite D call. The germline V gene has CDR1 SGHRS and CDR2 YFSETQ. The CDR3 sequence is 14 residues long. Trimming removed 4 bases from V and 3 bases from J, with 11 bases in between. CDR3 nucleotides: TGCGCCAGCAGCCGGTTTCCCAACAATCAGCCCCAGCATTTT. It translates to CASSRFPNNQPQHF.

V is TRBV6-4 and J is TRBJ1-2; D remains unclear. Per germline, CDR1 MRHNA and CDR2 SNTAGT. The germline V and J ends were trimmed by 0 bases and 5 bases, with 7 bases remaining between them. The CDR3 has 13 amino acids. The CDR3: CASSDSTGYGYTF. The CDR3 DNA reads TGTGCCAGCAGTGACTCGACGGGGTATGGCTACACCTTC.

The sample holds one count of this clone. V and J are TRBV3-1 (or the pseudogene TRBV3-2) and TRBJ1-6; possible D gene TRBD1, 5 bases. Germline V CDR1 and CDR2: LGHDT, YNNKEL (reference sequence). The CDR3 runs to 15 residues. The V and J ends lost 4 bases and 9 bases respectively, with 16 bases between them. The CDR3, as DNA: TGTGCCAGCAGCCCCCGGGGGGGTGGGGGTTCACCCCTCCACTTT. Translating gives CASSPRGGGGSPLHF.

This clone occurred a few times. The chain joins TRBV19 to TRBJ2-2; 8 bases match TRBD2. The germline V gene has CDR1 LNHDA and CDR2 SQIVND (reference sequence). After removal of 4 bases from V and 3 bases from J, the junction contained 10 bases not matched to a gene. CDR3 length: 17 amino acids. The DNA for the CDR3 is TGTGCCAGTAGTAAATCCCTCGGGAGGGCGGACACCGGGGAGCTGTTTTTT. Translating gives CASSKSLGRADTGELFF.

The sample holds one count of this clone. The chain recombines TRBV28 with TRBJ1-4; 7 positions agree with TRBD1. Germline assignment: CDR1 MDHEN and CDR2 SYDVKM. The CDR3 contains 16 residues. V was clipped by 2 bases and J by 5 bases; unmatched bases: 8. The CDR3, as DNA: TGTGCCAGCAGTTTAACACTCGGGACAGCGAATGAAAAACTGTTTTTT. It translates to CASSLTLGTANEKLFF.

V is TRBV11-2 and J is TRBJ1-5, with D unresolved. The V gene's germline CDR1 is SGHAT and CDR2 FQNNGV. V shed 0 bases and J shed 0 bases, with 6 bases lying between them. The CDR3 sequence is 15 residues long. CDR3 protein: CASSLEIYSNQPQHF. CDR3 bases: TGTGCCAGCAGCTTAGAGATCTATAGCAATCAGCCCCAGCATTTT.

The chain has TRBV5-6 and TRBJ2-7, with D hard to call. CDR1 and CDR2 (germline): SGHDT, YYEEEE. The CDR3 loop spans 12 amino acids. Trimming took off 4 bases at V and 0 bases at J, with 5 bases between the two ends. The CDR3 DNA sequence: TGTGCCAGCAGCCTCAGCTCCTACGAGCAGTACTTC. Residues: CASSLSSYEQYF. Using reference TRBV5-6 and TRBJ2-7 for the parts outside the CDR3, the full variable domain is DAGVTQSPTHLIKTRGQQVTLRCSPKSGHDTVSWYQQALGQGPQFIFQYYEEEERQRGNFPDRFSGHQFPNYSSELNVNALLLGDSALYLCASSLSSYEQYFGPGTRLTVT.

This chain links TRBV6-5 with TRBJ2-2, with 7 bases fitting TRBD1. The CDR3 has 14 residues. The junction had 1 base not matched to a gene; V was cut back by 5 bases and J by 1 base. Per the germline V gene, CDR1 is MNHEY and CDR2 is SVGAGI. CDR3 protein: CASSRTGNTGELFF. Here the CDR3 DNA reads TGTGCCAGCAGTCGGACAGGGAACACCGGGGAGCTGTTTTTT.

The J gene is TRBJ1-5, the V gene TRBV28; TRBD1 agrees at 8 bases. CDR3 length: 17 residues. CDR1 and CDR2 (germline): MDHEN, SYDVKM. V was clipped by 3 bases and J by 0 bases; unmatched bases: 7. CDR3 in amino acids: CASSFWAGGRSNQPQHF. The DNA of the CDR3 is TGTGCCAGCAGTTTTTGGGCAGGGGGCCGTAGCAATCAGCCCCAGCATTTT. Looking up the rest from reference TRBV28 and TRBJ1-5 gives the full variable domain: DVKVTQSSRYLVKRTGEKVFLECVQDMDHENMFWYRQDPGLGLRLIYFSYDVKMKEKGDIPEGYSVSREKKERFSLILESASTNQTSMYLCASSFWAGGRSNQPQHFGDGTRLSIL.

The chain recombines TRBV19 with TRBJ2-2, with 10 bases identical to TRBD1. Per the germline V gene, CDR1 is LNHDA and CDR2 is SQIVND (reference sequence). This CDR3 is 15 amino acids long. V gave up 2 bases and J gave up 4 bases; unmatched junction bases: 1. The CDR3 DNA is TGTGCCAGTAGTATAAGGACAGGGGGCACCGGGGAGCTGTTTTTT. Translating it yields CASSIRTGGTGELFF.

The genes are TRBV2 and TRBJ1-6, with TRBD1 as a possible D gene (6 bases). V dropped 2 bases and J dropped 7 bases, with 15 bases sitting between them. This CDR3 has 16 amino acids. CDR1 is SNHLY and CDR2 is FYNNEI in the germline V gene. CDR3: CASSERQGRGNSPLHF. The CDR3 DNA is TGTGCCAGCAGTGAAAGGCAGGGGCGAGGGAATTCACCCCTCCACTTT.

The rearrangement uses TRBV28 and TRBJ1-1, with D possibly being TRBD1 (5 bases). The V end was cut by 0 bases, the J end by 1 base, with 15 bases between. CDR1 is MDHEN, CDR2 SYDVKM, per germline. The CDR3 extends over 17 amino acids. This chain's CDR3 is CASSLWATVISNTEAFF. CDR3 coding DNA: TGTGCCAGCAGTTTATGGGCGACAGTAATCTCGAACACTGAAGCTTTCTTT.

The V and J genes are TRBV11-2 and TRBJ2-1; 8 nucleotides match TRBD2. Germline V gene data show CDR1 as SGHAT and CDR2 as FQNNGV. The CDR3 is made up of 15 amino acids. The trim removed 1 base at V and 7 bases at J, leaving 6 bases unmatched. The CDR3 region is CASSLGSGASNEQFF. The CDR3 DNA reads as TGTGCCAGCAGCTTAGGTAGCGGGGCATCTAATGAGCAGTTCTTC.

The chain links TRBV28 to TRBJ2-7; no reliable D call. The V and J ends lost 4 bases and 10 bases respectively, with 11 bases between them. The CDR3 length is 11 residues. Looked up from germline, CDR1 is MDHEN and CDR2 is SYDVKM. The chain's CDR3 is CASSWSFEQYF. The CDR3 nucleotides are TGTGCCAGCAGTTGGAGTTTTGAACAGTACTTC.

The chain recombines TRBV6-1 with TRBJ2-2; D not resolved. Looked up from germline, CDR1 is MNHNS and CDR2 is SASEGT. Trimming removed 3 bases from V and 0 bases from J, with 8 bases in between. This CDR3 spans 15 amino acids. In nucleotides, the CDR3 is TGTGCCAGCAGTGAGTCCAGCGCGAACACCGGGGAGCTGTTTTTT. This codes for CASSESSANTGELFF.

This clone was observed once. The CDR3 loop is CASSSTYEQYF. CDR3 nucleotides: TGTGCCAGCAGCTCTACCTACGAGCAGTACTTC. The chain joins TRBV12-1 to TRBJ2-7; the table's TRBD2 call for D was not verified on the DNA. TRBV12-1 is assigned pseudogene status. The CDR3 runs 11 residues.

The chain links TRBV5-1 to TRBJ2-5; unclear D gene. Germline V lookup: CDR1 SGHRS, CDR2 YFSETQ. This CDR3 has 15 amino acids. Trimming took 2 bases from V and 4 from J, leaving 15 bases between them. CDR3 sequence reads: CASSLNGPPGETQYF. CDR3 DNA sequence: TGCGCCAGCAGCTTAAACGGCCCCCCGGGAGAGACCCAGTACTTC.

The chain uses TRBV28 and TRBJ1-2, with D perhaps matching TRBD1 (6 bases). Germline assignment: CDR1 MDHEN and CDR2 SYDVKM. The V gene lost 3 bases and the J gene lost 2 bases, with 10 bases spanning the gap. The CDR3 length is 14 residues. The CDR3 loop reads CASSLHDRNYGYTF. The CDR3 coding sequence is TGTGCCAGCAGTTTGCACGACAGGAACTATGGCTACACCTTC.

As regards this clone: One junction end does not reproduce the germline sequence, and a read error may be involved. The chain carries TRBV7-7 and TRBJ2-6, with 8 bases that match TRBD1. This CDR3 region has 15 residues. Germline CDR1 reads SSHAT; CDR2 reads FNYEAQ (reference sequence). The chain's CDR3 is CASSPRGPGANVLTF. DNA for the CDR3: TGTGCTAGCAGCCCCAGGGGGCCTGGGGCCAACGTCCTGACTTTC.

This chain uses TRBV28 with TRBJ2-5; D is unresolved. The V gene's germline CDR1 is MDHEN and CDR2 SYDVKM. Trimming cost V 5 bases and J 1 base, with 14 bases left between them. CDR3 length: 15 amino acids. Here the CDR3 reads CASSGVRYPQETQYF. The CDR3, as DNA: TGTGCCAGCAGTGGAGTTAGGTATCCCCAAGAGACCCAGTACTTC. Full variable domain (missing parts from reference TRBV28 and TRBJ2-5): DVKVTQSSRYLVKRTGEKVFLECVQDMDHENMFWYRQDPGLGLRLIYFSYDVKMKEKGDIPEGYSVSREKKERFSLILESASTNQTSMYLCASSGVRYPQETQYFGPGTRLLVL.

This chain uses TRBV7-9 with TRBJ1-5; 8 bases line up with TRBD1. V dropped 5 bases and J dropped 1; count of bases not matched to a gene: 4. The CDR3 extends over 15 amino acids. The germline V gene encodes CDR1 SEHNR and CDR2 FQNEAQ (reference sequence). CDR3 DNA: TGTGCCAGCAGCAACGGACAGGGAAGCAATCAGCCCCAGCATTTT. Amino acid sequence: CASSNGQGSNQPQHF.

V usage is TRBV5-1 and J usage is TRBJ2-1; TRBD2 aligns across 13 bases. The CDR3 totals 15 residues. The V gene end was trimmed by 0 bases and the J gene end by 9 bases; junction bases not matched to a gene: 3. Germline CDR1 SGHRS, CDR2 YFSETQ. CDR3 nucleotide sequence: TGCGCCAGCAGCTTGGGAACTAGCGGGAGGGGTGAGCAGTTCTTC. As protein: CASSLGTSGRGEQFF.

The gene calls are TRBV27 and TRBJ2-1, with a possible D match to TRBD2 (5 bases). V lost 1 base and J lost 4, with 14 bases in between. This CDR3 has 16 residues. Germline V lookup: CDR1 MNHEY, CDR2 SMNVEV (reference sequence). The CDR3 reads CASSLYRGSGYNEQFF. The CDR3 coding sequence is TGTGCCAGCAGTTTATACCGGGGTTCTGGGTACAATGAGCAGTTCTTC.

The chain combines TRBV2 with TRBJ2-1; the D is unclear. The CDR3 consists of 17 residues. V was clipped by 3 bases and J by 0 bases, with 15 bases between them. The germline V gene has CDR1 SNHLY and CDR2 FYNNEI. The CDR3 here is CASSEGVVASSYNEQFF. The CDR3 DNA follows: TGTGCCAGCAGTGAGGGTGTTGTAGCTAGCTCCTACAATGAGCAGTTCTTC.

This clone was seen ten or more times. The rearrangement uses TRBV7-2 and TRBJ2-2; TRBD1 agrees at 10 bases. CDR1 is SGHTA and CDR2 is FQGNSA in the germline V gene. Trimming removed 6 bases from V and 3 bases from J; junction bases left unmatched: 4. This CDR3 contains 15 residues. The CDR3 is CASRGGQGYTGELFF. CDR3 nucleotide sequence: TGTGCCAGCAGGGGGGGACAGGGGTACACCGGGGAGCTGTTTTTT.

The chain joins TRBV28 to TRBJ1-2, with TRBD1 as a possible D gene (6 bases). CDR1 and CDR2 from the germline V gene are MDHEN and SYDVKM. The CDR3 loop spans 12 amino acids. The germline V and J ends were trimmed by 10 bases and 4 bases, with 13 bases remaining between them. The CDR3 bases are TGTGCCATTCCGACAGGAAGCTATGGCTACACCTTC. Amino acid sequence: CAIPTGSYGYTF.

The chain employs TRBV27 and TRBJ2-7, with 8 bases fitting TRBD2. Germline CDR1 is MNHEY and CDR2 is SMNVEV (reference sequence). Trimming at V came to 5 bases and at J to 0 bases, leaving 9 bases not matched to a gene. This CDR3 spans 16 amino acids. CDR3 bases: TGTGCCAGCAGTCGCCTGACTAGCGAAAGCTCCTACGAGCAGTACTTC. It yields the protein CASSRLTSESSYEQYF.